The TCR beta chain described here comes from a study of T cell clones after liver transplantation. Study-level background: Patients counted as tolerant after at least one year off all immunosuppression, enzymes not exceeding twice normal. Study-wide points: A larger donor-reactive than third-party decline suggested partial antigen-specific deletion. Graft donor-reactive T cells possibly entered the graft instead of undergoing deletion.

This table comes from immunoSEQ multiplex PCR, and its TCRdb copy is limited to in-frame clones, with some not included. The data show about 25,000 clones, 69% seen once. The V and J ends lost 6 bases and 3 bases, in that order; junction bases with no gene match: 1. The CDR3 extends over 13 amino acids. Germline CDR1 reads MNHNS; CDR2 reads SASEGT. This clone was seen only once. Its antigen is unknown. The receptor was isolated from a human donor who received a liver transplant. The material was CD4+ T cells from blood, obtained before liver transplant. The V and J genes are TRBV6-1 and TRBJ1-3; TRBD1 aligns across 8 bases. The CDR3 DNA reads as TGTGCCAGCAGCACAGGGGGTGGAAACACCATATATTTT. This encodes CASSTGGGNTIYF.